This T cell receptor beta chain was identified during a study of CD8+ T cells in alopecia areata. Reverse transcription of extracted RNA yielded cDNA, which provided the sequencing template. Method: immunoSEQ multiplex PCR; TCRdb's copy keeps in-frame clones and lacks some. The sample shows 250,000 or so clones, under 80% of them seen only once. The germline CDR1 and CDR2 sequences are SGHNT and YYREEE (reference sequence). The CDR3 has 15 residues. V was pared by 0 bases and J by 0 bases, with 7 bases between. Sample: CD4+ T cells sorted from blood, taken at week 0. The rearrangement uses TRBV5-4 and TRBJ2-1, with no clear D. The source of this sequence is a human donor with alopecia areata. CDR3 residues: CASSLDWVSYNEQFF. The CDR3 region has the DNA TGTGCCAGCAGCTTGGATTGGGTCTCCTACAATGAGCAGTTCTTC.